This T cell receptor (beta chain) was sequenced for a study of post-analysis software for immune sequencing data (dated by TCRdb to 2014 to 2015). Turning to the overall study: The recorded disease courses included relapsing-remitting, secondary progressive and progressive-relapsing multiple sclerosis, and some patients had no subtype annotation. A subset of samples was prepared in parallel using single-end sample barcoding, then pooled and co-amplified after Illumina adapter ligation. The patient repertoires were set against approximately 10 previously published healthy control repertoires from donors whose ages ranged from roughly 6 to 26 years.

Points on this clonotype: No cognate antigen has been identified for it. Base qualities were left out, and no much larger clone turns up one base away.

From its cysteine to its phenylalanine, the CDR3 spans 12 amino acids. The entry retains the CDR3 DNA only, 36 bases that are in frame from base 1. The junction shows trimming of 6 bases on V and 6 bases on J, plus 11 bases between the germline ends. The investigation overall reported the following: When samples were clustered directly using the F measure, samples prepared in the same batch co-clustered strongly, which prompted a batch-effect correction. The control group was slightly older than the multiple sclerosis patient group. Patients showed significantly higher frequencies than controls for roughly five TRBV segments, among them TRBV5-6, TRBV5-1 and TRBV20-1. Normalized Chao1 diversity was significantly lower in multiple sclerosis patients than controls, suggesting substantial peripheral T-cell clonal expansion.

To demonstrate the VDJtools post-analysis software, the study profiled TCR beta repertoires from the peripheral blood of under 15 young patients with multiple sclerosis. The multiple sclerosis patients were children and adolescents ranging in age from 6 to 15 years. The library was obtained by PCR. TCRdb lists the instrument as Illumina HiSeq 2500. To reduce PCR and sequencing biases, unique molecular identifiers were built into the TCR beta cDNA libraries. Approximately 500,000 cDNA molecules were obtained per 1 to 10 million input T cells, so each molecule approximated one T cell. The patient libraries were prepared and sequenced using the same protocol as the earlier healthy control dataset. Within a given batch, samples were prepared together, multiplexed and sequenced on the same HiSeq lane. For the original study's pipeline: MIGEC handled the raw barcoded reads, throwing out single-read molecular identifier groups before consensus assembly and CDR3 extraction. Clonotype tables were post-analysed with VDJtools, and diversity was normalized by down-sampling all datasets to the smallest sample size. Repertoire overlap clustering matched CDR3 amino acid but not nucleotide sequences to correct batch-related cross-sample contamination. TCRdb cleaned the public reads at Q25 with fastp, built clones with MiXCR and kept in-frame beta chains. Merged by CDR3 protein, the rows form single entries marked with the most common genes and DNA. The V and J calls and clone size are TCRdb's, not the authors'. The sample table contains 550,000 to 700,000 distinct CDR3 sequences; only one count was recorded for about 40% of them. The ten largest clones take up 1.5% to 2% of the sample.

The sequence derives from a girl aged 10-17 years with multiple sclerosis. The sample comprised blood. The chain couples TRBV12-3 or TRBV12-4 to TRBJ1-2; matching of 6 bases hints at TRBD1 as the D gene. The CDR3 reads CASSWDTDGYTF. The DNA sequence is TGTGCCAGCAGCTGGGACACGGATGGCTACACCTTC.